This T cell receptor beta chain comes out of a study of CD8+ T cells in alopecia areata. About the research overall: For the treated group, dosing was oral tofacitinib at 5 to 10 mg twice daily.

Treatment described: oral pan-JAK inhibitor, 5-10 mg twice daily. The study team obtained lesional scalp punch biopsies and peripheral blood from alopecia areata patients. Sorted out of PBMCs were CD4+ T cells and CD8+ T cells. Extracted RNA was reverse transcribed into cDNA, the sequencing template. Data came from immunoSEQ multiplex PCR; TCRdb stores just in-frame clones and leaves some out. The profile shows more than 95,000 clones, approximately 60% of them singletons. By sample fraction, this clone is medium-sized. The CDR3 loop spans 12 amino acids. The V and J ends lost 3 bases and 9 bases respectively, with 9 bases between them. Germline values: CDR1 LNHDA, CDR2 SQIVND (reference sequence).

The clonotype comes from a human donor with alopecia areata. Material: CD4+ T cells sorted from blood, obtained at week 4, from a patient treated with tofacitinib. The J gene is TRBJ2-1, the V gene TRBV19; D uncertain. CDR3 DNA: TGTGCCAGTAGTATTCAACTCGGTGAGCAGTTCTTC. It is translated as CASSIQLGEQFF.